These 10 T cell receptor beta chains originate from one sample sequenced in a study of blood T cell repertoires in COVID-19. Repertoires were generated with immunoSEQ multiplex PCR, while TCRdb's copy carries only in-frame clones and drops some. Of about 270,000 clones in the sample, around four fifths were seen once. Sequencing was carried out using peripheral blood. All receptors come from an elderly man with acute or convalescent COVID-19.

The rearrangement uses TRBV18 and TRBJ1-6, with D maybe TRBD1 (6 bases). The CDR3 spans 15 residues. The germline V gene encodes CDR1 KGHSH and CDR2 LQKENI. V was pared by 1 base and J by 7 bases, with 11 bases between. CDR3 loop: CASSPRLQGNSPLHF. The CDR3 DNA reads TGTGCCAGCTCACCACGACTCCAGGGGAATTCACCCCTCCACTTT.

CDR3 loop: CASSMGDRNYGYTF. CDR3 bases: TGTGCCAGTAGTATGGGGGACAGGAACTATGGCTACACCTTC. The chain joins TRBV19 to TRBJ1-2; 8 bases align to TRBD1. V shed 3 bases and J 2 bases; nucleotides not matched to a gene: 2. CDR1 is LNHDA, CDR2 SQIVND, per germline (reference sequence). This CDR3 region has 14 residues.

This chain connects TRBV3-1 (or the pseudogene TRBV3-2) to TRBJ2-1, with D possibly matching TRBD1 (5 bases). V gave up 4 bases and J gave up 2 bases, with 15 bases separating them. This CDR3 region has 16 residues. CDR1 is LGHDT, CDR2 YNNKEL, per germline (reference sequence). The CDR3 is CASSRSTGATYNEQFF. The DNA for the CDR3 is TGTGCCAGCAGCCGAAGCACAGGAGCTACCTACAATGAGCAGTTCTTC.

The CDR3 DNA reads TGCAGCGTTGAGACTAGCAACAGGGCCCAGTACTTC. Its translation: CSVETSNRAQYF. The chain links TRBV29-1 to TRBJ2-5; possibly TRBD2 for D (7 bases). Germline V lookup: CDR1 SQVTM, CDR2 ANQGSEA. V dropped 3 bases and J dropped 9 bases, with 14 bases sitting between them. The CDR3 sequence is 12 residues long.

This clone was recorded a few times. The rearrangement uses TRBV7-7 and TRBJ2-7, with 8 bases matching TRBD2. The CDR3 runs 15 residues. The trim removed 5 bases at V and 0 bases at J, leaving 6 bases unmatched. CDR1 SSHAT and CDR2 FNYEAQ come from the germline V gene (reference sequence). CDR3 protein: CASSRDTSGSYEQYF. For the CDR3, the DNA is TGTGCCAGCAGCAGAGATACTAGCGGCTCCTACGAGCAGTACTTC.

This clone was observed a single time. The V call is TRBV28, the J call TRBJ1-4; 9 nucleotides agree with TRBD1. CDR1 and CDR2 from the germline V gene are MDHEN and SYDVKM. V shed 4 bases and J 10 bases; nucleotides not matched to a gene: 10. The CDR3 has 15 residues. The chain's CDR3 is CASSSPGQGPAKLFF. The CDR3 DNA is TGTGCCAGCAGTTCGCCGGGACAGGGCCCAGCAAAACTGTTTTTT.

The chain carries TRBV5-1 and TRBJ1-3, with D tentatively TRBD1 (5 bases). V lost 1 base and J 0 bases, leaving 14 bases between the germline ends. The CDR3 is 17 residues long. Germline lookup yields CDR1 SGHRS and CDR2 YFSETQ. CDR3 amino acids: CASSLQGSPSSGNTIYF. CDR3 nucleotides: TGCGCCAGCAGCTTGCAGGGATCCCCTAGCTCTGGAAACACCATATATTTT.

A single count supports this clone. The chain carries TRBV3-1 (or the pseudogene TRBV3-2) and TRBJ2-1, with D uncertain. The length of the CDR3 is 13 residues. V was trimmed by 4 bases and J by 6 bases, leaving 10 bases between them. Germline CDR1 is LGHDT and CDR2 is YNNKEL (reference sequence). The CDR3 here is CASSLGSPNEQFF. The CDR3 coding sequence is TGTGCCAGCAGCCTGGGCTCCCCCAATGAGCAGTTCTTC.

This clone appeared once. V and J are TRBV21-1 and TRBJ2-6; the DNA was not compared with TRBD1, the D call given in the table. TRBV21-1 is tagged as a pseudogene. The CDR3 runs to 18 residues. CDR3 residues: CASSTTVQGETGANVLTF. Written as DNA, the CDR3 is TGTGCCAGCAGCACCACCGTACAGGGGGAAACTGGGGCCAACGTCCTGACTTTC.

The chain couples TRBV27 to TRBJ2-4; D may be TRBD1 (7 bases). V lost 4 bases, J lost 2 bases, and 15 bases lay in between. The length of the CDR3 is 16 residues. Germline V gene sequence: CDR1 MNHEY, CDR2 SMNVEV (reference sequence). Here the CDR3 DNA reads TGTGCCAGCAGTTGGGGAGGAGGGGGCACCAAAAACATTCAGTACTTC. The encoded protein is CASSWGGGGTKNIQYF.